These 32 T cell receptor beta chains originate from one sample sequenced in a study of blood T cell repertoires in COVID-19. The assay was immunoSEQ multiplex PCR, and TCRdb's table has in-frame clones only and misses some. The sample includes around 330,000 clones, 70% to 90% seen only once; the top ten take 4%. The material sequenced was peripheral blood. The receptors here all came from a woman in her 50s with active or convalescent COVID-19.

V usage is TRBV29-1 and J usage is TRBJ1-1; 10 nucleotides line up with TRBD1. The CDR3 consists of 13 residues. CDR1 SQVTM and CDR2 ANQGSEA come from the germline V gene. The J segment lost 3 bases and the V segment lost 4 bases, leaving 2 bases of the junction unmatched. The CDR3 protein is CSVGGQGYTEAFF. CDR3 coding DNA: TGCAGCGTTGGGGGACAGGGGTACACTGAAGCTTTCTTT. The whole variable domain, filled in from reference TRBV29-1 and TRBJ1-1, reads SAVISQKPSRDICQRGTSLTIQCQVDSQVTMMFWYRQQPGQSLTLIATANQGSEATYESGFVIDKFPISRPNLTFSTLTVSNMSPEDSSIYLCSVGGQGYTEAFFGQGTRLTVV.

V usage is TRBV6-2 or TRBV6-3 and J usage is TRBJ2-3, with TRBD2 matching over 7 bases. CDR1 and CDR2 from the germline V gene are MNHEY and SVGEGT. The V gene end was trimmed by 4 bases and the J gene end by 6 bases; junction bases not matched to a gene: 13. This CDR3 has 16 residues. In nucleotides, the CDR3 is TGTGCCAGCAGTTGGGGCGGTAGCGGGTTGGGCGATACGCAGTATTTT. Its translation is CASSWGGSGLGDTQYF.

CDR3 DNA sequence: TGTGCCAGCCTTCCCACAGGAAGCTCCTATAATTCACCCCTCCACTTT. Translated, it gives CASLPTGSSYNSPLHF. The chain uses TRBV28 and TRBJ1-6, with D perhaps matching TRBD1 (5 bases). The germline V and J ends were trimmed by 8 bases and 0 bases, with 14 bases remaining between them. The V gene's germline CDR1 is MDHEN and CDR2 SYDVKM. CDR3 size: 16 residues.

The CDR3 reads CSAGGHDTQYF. CDR3 sequence (DNA): TGCAGTGCTGGAGGGCACGATACGCAGTATTTT. The V gene is TRBV20-1, the J gene TRBJ2-3, with D possibly being TRBD2 (6 bases). CDR3 length: 11 residues. Germline CDR1 is DFQATT and CDR2 is SNEGSKA (reference sequence). The V gene lost 5 bases and the J gene lost 6 bases, with 9 bases spanning the gap.

V gene TRBV4-3 combines with J gene TRBJ2-3; tentative D call: TRBD2 (5 bases). Germline V gene lookup returns CDR1 LGHNA and CDR2 YSLEER. The length of the CDR3 is 15 residues. The V end was cut by 4 bases, the J end by 2 bases, with 13 bases between. This chain's CDR3 is CASSLRSEATDTQYF. The CDR3 coding sequence is TGCGCCAGCAGCCTACGTAGCGAGGCCACAGATACGCAGTATTTT.

The chain is built from TRBV28 and TRBJ1-2; a weak D match, TRBD1 (5 bases). CDR3 length: 12 amino acids. From germline, CDR1 is MDHEN and CDR2 SYDVKM. The V end was cut by 3 bases, the J end by 6 bases, with 8 bases between. CDR3 DNA sequence: TGTGCCAGCAGTTTCAGGGTGGATGGCTACACCTTC. As protein: CASSFRVDGYTF.

The chain uses TRBV7-6 and TRBJ2-3; D is unresolved. Germline loops: CDR1 SGHVS, CDR2 FNYEAQ. The CDR3 spans 18 residues. V gave up 3 bases and J gave up 2 bases, with 21 bases separating them. The CDR3 sequence: CASSFSWQSGPLTDTQYF. CDR3 coding DNA: TGTGCCAGCAGCTTCTCTTGGCAGTCAGGCCCCCTCACAGATACGCAGTATTTT.

The V gene is TRBV7-4, the J gene TRBJ1-3; the match to TRBD1 covers 7 bases. The CDR3 contains 21 residues. Germline CDR1 is SGHVT and CDR2 is SQSDAQ. V shed 3 bases, J shed 0 bases, and the junction held 20 bases outside the gene matches. CDR3 sequence (DNA): TGTGCCAGCAGCTTCAGACCGGGACAGTCATCTCTCGAATACTCTGGAAACACCATATATTTT. Translation gives CASSFRPGQSSLEYSGNTIYF.

This clone was picked up a small number of times. This rearrangement joins TRBV29-1 to TRBJ1-1; D remains unclear. This CDR3 has 13 residues. CDR1 is SQVTM, CDR2 ANQGSEA, per germline. V dropped 2 bases and J dropped 3 bases, with 10 bases sitting between them. The CDR3 loop is CSVESGSDTEAFF. The CDR3, as DNA: TGCAGCGTTGAATCAGGTTCGGACACTGAAGCTTTCTTT.

V and J are TRBV19 and TRBJ2-7; 9 bases align to TRBD2. The CDR3 has 14 amino acids. The V and J ends lost 3 bases and 6 bases, in that order; junction bases with no gene match: 6. CDR1 and CDR2 (germline): LNHDA, SQIVND (reference sequence). CDR3 sequence reads: CASSIAAGGGEQYF. CDR3 sequence (DNA): TGTGCCAGTAGTATTGCAGCGGGAGGAGGCGAGCAGTACTTC. Full variable domain (missing parts from reference TRBV19 and TRBJ2-7): DGGITQSPKYLFRKEGQNVTLSCEQNLNHDAMYWYRQDPGQGLRLIYYSQIVNDFQKGDIAEGYSVSREKKESFPLTVTSAQKNPTAFYLCASSIAAGGGEQYFGPGTRLTVT.

CDR3: CASSQDRVGPYIYGYTF. In DNA, the CDR3 is TGCGCCAGCAGCCAAGACAGGGTGGGCCCATATATCTATGGCTACACCTTC. The rearrangement joins TRBV4-3 to TRBJ1-2; tentative D call: TRBD1 (5 bases). Germline assignment: CDR1 LGHNA and CDR2 YSLEER. With 0 bases removed from V and 4 bases from J, the gap between germline ends came to 18 bases. The CDR3 has 17 amino acids.

This clone has a single count. The chain joins TRBV7-3 to TRBJ2-1; 8 bases match TRBD2. Germline lookup yields CDR1 SGHTA and CDR2 FQGTGA. CDR3 length: 15 amino acids. After removal of 3 bases from V and 4 bases from J, the junction contained 5 bases not matched to a gene. CDR3 nucleotide sequence: TGTGCCAGCAGCTTCACGGGGGGGCTGTACAATGAGCAGTTCTTC. Protein product: CASSFTGGLYNEQFF.

The rearrangement links TRBV10-3 to TRBJ1-1; perhaps TRBD1 as D (5 bases). V lost 0 bases to trimming and J lost 3 bases, with 11 bases between them. The CDR3 sequence is 15 residues long. CDR1 and CDR2 from the germline V gene are ENHRY and SYGVKD. The CDR3 spells CAISESGGGDTEAFF. The CDR3 nucleotides are TGTGCCATCAGTGAGTCTGGGGGAGGGGACACTGAAGCTTTCTTT.

The chain joins TRBV18 to TRBJ2-3; 12 bases are shared with TRBD1. The germline V gene encodes CDR1 KGHSH and CDR2 LQKENI. The trim removed 2 bases at V and 6 bases at J, leaving 3 bases unmatched. This CDR3 has 15 amino acids. The CDR3 reads CASSPGTGGADTQYF. Written as DNA, the CDR3 is TGTGCCAGCTCACCAGGGACAGGGGGCGCCGATACGCAGTATTTT. Looking up the rest from reference TRBV18 and TRBJ2-3 gives the full variable domain: NAGVMQNPRHLVRRRGQEARLRCSPMKGHSHVYWYRQLPEEGLKFMVYLQKENIIDESGMPKERFSAEFPKEGPSILRIQQVVRGDSAAYFCASSPGTGGADTQYFGPGTRLTVL.

In its sample, this clone was seen once. The chain's CDR3 is CASSQGRSYEQYF. The CDR3 DNA is TGCGCCAGCAGCCAAGGCCGGTCCTACGAGCAGTACTTC. V usage is TRBV4-1 and J usage is TRBJ2-7; D call uncertain. V was pared by 1 base and J by 1 base, with 5 bases between. Germline V CDR1 and CDR2: MGHRA, YSYEKL. The CDR3 is made up of 13 amino acids.

The J gene is TRBJ2-3, the V gene TRBV18; TRBD1 aligns across 9 bases. After removal of 4 bases from V and 1 base from J, the junction contained 9 bases not matched to a gene. The CDR3 consists of 17 residues. Germline-derived CDR1 and CDR2 are KGHSH and LQKENI. The CDR3 protein is CASSLGNRDRGTDTQYF. The DNA of the CDR3 is TGTGCCAGCTCACTCGGGAACCGGGACAGGGGCACAGATACGCAGTATTTT.

This chain uses TRBV5-1 with TRBJ1-5, with TRBD1 matching over 10 bases. This CDR3 has 14 residues. J gave up 7 bases and V 3 bases, and 4 bases lay outside the gene matches. The germline CDR1 and CDR2 sequences are SGHRS and YFSETQ. The CDR3 is CASSSGTGEQPQHF. For the CDR3, the DNA is TGCGCCAGCAGCTCCGGGACAGGGGAACAGCCCCAGCATTTT. Looking up the rest from reference TRBV5-1 and TRBJ1-5 gives the full variable domain: KAGVTQTPRYLIKTRGQQVTLSCSPISGHRSVSWYQQTPGQGLQFLFEYFSETQRNKGNFPGRFSGRQFSNSRSEMNVSTLELGDSALYLCASSSGTGEQPQHFGDGTRLSIL.

This rearrangement joins TRBV2 to TRBJ2-7, with D possibly TRBD1 on 5 matching bases. Trimming cost V 4 bases and J 4 bases, with 14 bases left between them. Germline V gives CDR1 SNHLY, CDR2 FYNNEI. The CDR3 loop spans 14 amino acids. In DNA, the CDR3 is TGTGCCAGCAGTGGACAGCCCCAAATGTACGAGCAGTACTTC. Amino acids: CASSGQPQMYEQYF.

The rearrangement links TRBV5-1 to TRBJ2-2, with 8 nucleotides matching TRBD1. This CDR3 is built from 16 residues. CDR1 is SGHRS, CDR2 YFSETQ, per germline. J lost 5 bases, V lost 5 bases, and 11 bases had no gene match. CDR3: CASSSPGGPMTGELFF. The CDR3 DNA is TGCGCCAGCAGTTCGCCAGGGGGCCCTATGACCGGGGAGCTGTTTTTT.

The chain is built from TRBV30 and TRBJ1-2; 7 bases fit TRBD1. Germline CDR1 reads GTSNPN; CDR2 reads SVGIG (reference sequence). Unmatched junction bases numbered 5, after V lost 1 base and J lost 6 bases. CDR3 length: 13 residues. DNA for the CDR3: TGTGCCTGGAGTGACAGGGGAGGTGATGGCTACACCTTC. Amino acids: CAWSDRGGDGYTF.

The CDR3 sequence: CASRDRGHGNEQFF. Written as DNA, the CDR3 is TGTGCCAGCCGGGACAGGGGGCATGGCAATGAGCAGTTCTTC. V usage is TRBV19 and J usage is TRBJ2-1, with 12 positions matching TRBD1. Germline loops: CDR1 LNHDA, CDR2 SQIVND (reference sequence). With V trimmed by 9 bases and J by 6 bases, 6 bases remained unmatched. This CDR3 has 14 residues.

The rearrangement links TRBV27 to TRBJ2-3; D unresolved. The CDR3 loop spans 14 amino acids. V dropped 4 bases and J dropped 4 bases, with 12 bases sitting between them. Germline V gene sequence: CDR1 MNHEY, CDR2 SMNVEV (reference sequence). The CDR3 sequence is CASSSFPFADTQYF. As DNA, the CDR3 is TGTGCCAGCAGTTCTTTCCCCTTCGCAGATACGCAGTATTTT.

The gene calls are TRBV4-3 and TRBJ2-7; the D is unclear. CDR3 size: 15 residues. Per germline, CDR1 LGHNA and CDR2 YSLEER. Trimming pared 2 bases from V and 0 bases from J, leaving 11 bases between. The CDR3 nucleotides read TGCGCCAGCAGCCAACAACTATCGAGCTCCTACGAGCAGTACTTC. Translating it yields CASSQQLSSSYEQYF.

This sequence joins TRBV6-5 and TRBJ2-6; 10 bases match TRBD1. CDR3 length: 15 residues. V trimming: 9 bases; J trimming: 1 base; junction bases outside the gene matches: 3. Looked up from germline, CDR1 is MNHEY and CDR2 is SVGAGI. The CDR3 sequence is CASRQGASGANVLTF. Here the CDR3 DNA reads TGTGCCAGTCGACAGGGGGCTTCTGGGGCCAACGTCCTGACTTTC.

The rearrangement joins TRBV11-3 to TRBJ2-3; 7 nucleotides line up with TRBD2. The V gene's germline CDR1 is SGHNT and CDR2 YENEEA. V was pared by 5 bases and J by 4 bases, with 9 bases of the junction left unmatched. This CDR3 contains 15 residues. CDR3 in amino acids: CASSLRTSLSDTQYF. In DNA form, the CDR3 reads TGTGCCAGCAGCCTCAGGACTAGTCTCTCAGATACGCAGTATTTT.

This clone was counted only a few times. The chain carries TRBV19 and TRBJ1-1; D unclear. CDR3 length: 11 residues. Germline V gene sequence: CDR1 LNHDA, CDR2 SQIVND (reference sequence). With 7 bases removed from V and 4 bases from J, the gap between germline ends came to 7 bases. CDR3 coding DNA: TGTGCCAGTATCCGGGGCACTGAAGCTTTCTTT. It codes for CASIRGTEAFF.

This chain connects TRBV28 to TRBJ1-1; D uncertain. With 6 bases removed from V and 7 bases from J, the gap between germline ends came to 15 bases. This CDR3 contains 13 residues. Germline V gene lookup returns CDR1 MDHEN and CDR2 SYDVKM. CDR3: CASRGPLSVEAFF. The CDR3 nucleotides read TGTGCCAGCAGGGGCCCGTTAAGTGTTGAAGCTTTCTTT.

The rearrangement joins TRBV11-2 to TRBJ2-1; perhaps TRBD1 as D (6 bases). The CDR3 consists of 14 residues. Deletions cut 3 bases from V and 4 bases from J, with 10 bases between. Germline V gene sequence: CDR1 SGHAT, CDR2 FQNNGV. The DNA for the CDR3 is TGTGCCAGCAGCTTGAACAGGGCATACAATGAGCAGTTCTTC. This sequence encodes CASSLNRAYNEQFF.

The J gene is TRBJ2-5, the V gene TRBV2; D might be TRBD1 (6 bases). There are 13 residues in the CDR3. V lost 4 bases and J 2 bases, leaving 8 bases between the germline ends. Germline lookup yields CDR1 SNHLY and CDR2 FYNNEI. The CDR3 is CASSGTAQETQYF. The CDR3 DNA sequence: TGTGCCAGCAGTGGGACAGCTCAAGAGACCCAGTACTTC.

The chain uses TRBV7-2 and TRBJ2-1; D is ambiguous. CDR3 length: 14 residues. V lost 5 bases, J lost 4 bases, and 12 bases lay in between. Germline V gene lookup returns CDR1 SGHTA and CDR2 FQGNSA. In nucleotides, the CDR3 is TGTGCCAGCAGCGTTAGCCACTTATACAATGAGCAGTTCTTC. It yields the protein CASSVSHLYNEQFF.

V is TRBV6-2 or TRBV6-3 and J is TRBJ2-7, with D possibly being TRBD2 (6 bases). This CDR3 has 14 amino acids. V was shortened by 2 bases and J by 3 bases, with 11 bases between the two germline ends. Germline V gene lookup returns CDR1 MNHEY and CDR2 SVGEGT. The CDR3 DNA sequence: TGTGCCAGCAGTTACGGGAGGCTAAACTACGAGCAGTACTTC. Translation: CASSYGRLNYEQYF.

V and J are TRBV19 and TRBJ2-3, with 11 bases that match TRBD1. The germline V gene has CDR1 LNHDA and CDR2 SQIVND (reference sequence). The CDR3 sequence is 16 residues long. J gave up 1 base and V 5 bases, and 5 bases lay outside the gene matches. The CDR3: CASSRTGGTGTDTQYF. The CDR3 nucleotides read TGTGCCAGTAGTCGGACAGGGGGCACGGGCACAGATACGCAGTATTTT.